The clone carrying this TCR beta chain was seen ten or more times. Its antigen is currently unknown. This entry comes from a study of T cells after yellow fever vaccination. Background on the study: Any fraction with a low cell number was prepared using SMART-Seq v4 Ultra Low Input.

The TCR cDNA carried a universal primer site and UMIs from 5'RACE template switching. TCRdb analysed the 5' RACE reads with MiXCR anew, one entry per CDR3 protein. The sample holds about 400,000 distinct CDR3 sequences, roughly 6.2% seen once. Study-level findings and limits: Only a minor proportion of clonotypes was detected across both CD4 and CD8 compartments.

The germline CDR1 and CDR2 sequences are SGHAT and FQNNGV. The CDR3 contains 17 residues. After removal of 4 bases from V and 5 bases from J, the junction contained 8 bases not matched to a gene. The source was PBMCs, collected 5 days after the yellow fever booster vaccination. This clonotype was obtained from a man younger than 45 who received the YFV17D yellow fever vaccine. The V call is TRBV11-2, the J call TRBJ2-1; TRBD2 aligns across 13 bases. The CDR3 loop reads CASSSTRTSGSHNEQFF. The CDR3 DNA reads TGTGCCAGCAGCTCTACCAGGACTAGCGGGAGCCACAATGAGCAGTTCTTC.